This passage covers 22 T cell receptor beta chains from one sample sequenced in a study of T cells in Graves' hyperthyroidism and ophthalmopathy. Regions amplified from RNA transcripts were the TCR beta CDR3 regions. The TCR CDR3 was amplified in a first-round RT-PCR using the HTBI primer set. A single record per CDR3 protein comes from TCRdb applying MiXCR to the multiplex PCR reads. The sample holds roughly 300,000 distinct CDR3 sequences, about 14% seen once. Sequenced input: blood. These receptor sequences come from a woman in her twenties or thirties with Graves' hyperthyroidism.

This clonotype has ten or more counts. An end of the junction differs from the germline gene, which may be a read error. V and J are TRBV6-1 and TRBJ1-2; a possible D gene is TRBD1 (6 bases). CDR1 and CDR2 from the germline V gene are MNHNS and SASEGT. The CDR3 consists of 14 residues. The CDR3 spells CASNEGLQGHGYTF. The DNA for the CDR3 is TGTGCCAGCAATGAAGGTTTACAGGGACATGGCTACACCTTC.

This clonotype was recorded at least ten times. CDR3 protein: CASSYEQLGNQPQHF. Written as DNA, the CDR3 is TGTGCCAGCAGTTACGAACAGCTTGGCAATCAGCCCCAGCATTTT. This rearrangement joins TRBV6-7 to TRBJ1-5; D remains unclear. TRBV6-7 is an open reading frame whose function is uncertain. The length of the CDR3 is 15 residues. With 2 bases removed from V and 2 bases from J, the gap between germline ends came to 10 bases.

This clonotype was seen ten or more times. The chain has TRBV28 and TRBJ2-3, with 10 bases identical to TRBD2. This CDR3 has 14 amino acids. Germline V lookup: CDR1 MDHEN, CDR2 SYDVKM. J was trimmed by 4 bases and V by 6 bases; bases with no gene match: 4. The CDR3 DNA reads TGTGCCAGCAGGAGAAGCGGGAGGGCAGATACGCAGTATTTT. Translated, it gives CASRRSGRADTQYF.

About this clonotype itself: The junction differs from germline at one of its ends, possibly a read error. The V gene is TRBV29-1, the J gene TRBJ2-7; 10 bases are a match to TRBD2. The CDR3 sequence is 22 residues long. Germline V gene data show CDR1 as SQVTM and CDR2 as ANQGSEA. CDR3 nucleotides: TGCAGCATTGAGGCTCCCTACGACAGGGATAAGCGGGAGGGCCCCTTCTACTACGAGCAGTACTTC. Translation gives CSIEAPYDRDKREGPFYYEQYF.

Ten or more counts support this clonotype. The chain is built from TRBV28 and TRBJ1-1; D is possibly TRBD1 (6 bases). CDR1 is MDHEN and CDR2 is SYDVKM in the germline V gene. V was trimmed by 7 bases and J by 7 bases, leaving 19 bases between them. The CDR3 sequence is 14 residues long. The CDR3 coding sequence is TGTGCCAGCACCCTACCGGGGGCCCAGGTTGAAGCTTTCTTT. It translates to CASTLPGAQVEAFF.

This clonotype was observed a few times. The chain joins TRBV11-2 to TRBJ2-7; 8 bases agree with TRBD2. J was trimmed by 6 bases and V by 5 bases; bases with no gene match: 9. Germline lookup yields CDR1 SGHAT and CDR2 FQNNGV. The CDR3 consists of 14 residues. The CDR3 reads CASSPGTSNSEQYF. In nucleotides, the CDR3 is TGTGCCAGCAGCCCCGGGACTAGTAATAGCGAGCAGTACTTC.

This clonotype was counted at least ten times. The genes are TRBV7-2 and TRBJ2-7, with TRBD2 matching over 13 bases. CDR1 and CDR2 from the germline V gene are SGHTA and FQGNSA. The CDR3 contains 15 residues. J lost 7 bases, V lost 4 bases, and 7 bases had no gene match. The CDR3 DNA is TGTGCCAGCAGCTGGGGGACTAGCGGGATTGGGGAGCAGTACTTC. The encoded protein is CASSWGTSGIGEQYF.

This clonotype was seen ten or more times. This rearrangement joins TRBV28 to TRBJ1-4, with unresolved D. CDR3 length: 17 residues. V was cut by 3 bases and J by 0 bases, with 14 bases left in between. The germline CDR1 and CDR2 sequences are MDHEN and SYDVKM. The CDR3 nucleotides are TGTGCCAGCAGTTTGTGGCTGACGGATGCAACTAATGAAAAACTGTTTTTT. As protein: CASSLWLTDATNEKLFF.

Ten or more counts support this clonotype. This chain joins TRBV12-3 or TRBV12-4 and TRBJ2-7; TRBD2 matches 7 bases. V was clipped by 5 bases and J by 6 bases; unmatched bases: 7. This CDR3 has 13 amino acids. This CDR3 is CASSIGLVGEQYF. The CDR3 DNA is TGTGCCAGCAGTATCGGACTAGTGGGCGAGCAGTACTTC.

This clonotype has at least ten counts. The chain uses TRBV7-2 and TRBJ1-5, with D perhaps matching TRBD1 (6 bases). V was trimmed by 5 bases and J by 6 bases, leaving 17 bases between them. Per the germline V gene, CDR1 is SGHTA and CDR2 is FQGNSA. This CDR3 is built from 15 residues. The CDR3 spells CASSVDTGFFQPQHF. The CDR3 DNA is TGTGCCAGCAGCGTAGACACAGGGTTCTTTCAGCCCCAGCATTTT.

This clonotype was picked up a small number of times. This chain joins TRBV12-3 or TRBV12-4 and TRBJ2-6; the D is unclear. V gave up 2 bases and J gave up 1 base, with 3 bases separating them. The CDR3 sequence is 14 residues long. This chain's CDR3 is CASSLLSGANVLTF. The CDR3 DNA sequence: TGTGCCAGCAGTTTACTGTCTGGGGCCAACGTCCTGACTTTC.

For this clonotype: Lacking the conserved final phenylalanine or tryptophan, this CDR3 likely reflects a read error. This chain links TRBV29-1 with TRBJ2-2; the D gene is possibly TRBD2 (7 bases). CDR1 and CDR2 (germline): SQVTM, ANQGSEA. Trimming left V 7 bases short and J 5 bases short, with 14 bases between. The CDR3 is 13 residues long. CDR3 DNA: TGCAGCGCCGGACAGCGGGGAACCGGGGAGCTGTTTTCT. Its translation: CSAGQRGTGELFS.

The chain combines TRBV20-1 with TRBJ2-7, with TRBD2 matching over 10 bases. The CDR3 spans 14 residues. V shed 6 bases and J 4 bases; nucleotides not matched to a gene: 9. Germline V lookup: CDR1 DFQATT, CDR2 SNEGSKA (reference sequence). CDR3 in DNA: TGCAGTGCGACCACTAGCGGGAAGAGATACGAGCAGTACTTC. This gives the protein CSATTSGKRYEQYF.

The table lists this clonotype with many counts. This chain links TRBV29-1 with TRBJ2-1; 8 nucleotides match TRBD2. The CDR3 runs to 13 residues. The V segment lost 6 bases and the J segment 6 bases; nucleotides outside the gene matches: 7. From germline, CDR1 is SQVTM and CDR2 ANQGSEA. CDR3 loop: CSVPGLGPNEQFF. CDR3 in DNA: TGCAGCGTCCCGGGACTAGGTCCCAATGAGCAGTTCTTC.

A few counts support this clonotype. The V gene is TRBV6-2 or TRBV6-3, the J gene TRBJ2-1, with 9 bases aligning to TRBD2. Germline V lookup: CDR1 MNHEY, CDR2 SVGEGT. The CDR3 covers 13 residues. The ends lost 7 bases at V and 6 bases at J; junction bases unmatched: 4. CDR3 region: CASNIAGANEQFF. The CDR3 DNA sequence: TGTGCCAGCAATATAGCGGGAGCCAATGAGCAGTTCTTC.

The rearrangement uses TRBV29-1 and TRBJ2-3, with a tentative D call TRBD2 (5 bases). V was trimmed by 6 bases and J by 0 bases, leaving 13 bases between them. Germline CDR1 is SQVTM and CDR2 is ANQGSEA. This CDR3 is 14 amino acids long. The CDR3 loop is CSVLPRTSTDTQYF. CDR3 sequence (DNA): TGCAGCGTCCTACCCCGGACTAGCACAGATACGCAGTATTTT.

This clonotype occurred a few times. The rearrangement uses TRBV6-7 and TRBJ2-4, with unresolved D. TRBV6-7 qualifies as an ORF whose function is uncertain. The CDR3 spans 17 residues. V was cut by 9 bases and J by 2 bases, with 23 bases left in between. Here the CDR3 DNA reads TGTGCCAGGGTGCAATTCCGGTACGACCTCACCAAAAACATTCAGTACTTC. Protein product: CARVQFRYDLTKNIQYF.

This CDR3 reads CASSLAGPTYNEQFF. The CDR3 nucleotides are TGTGCCAGCAGCCTTGCGGGACCCACCTACAATGAGCAGTTCTTC. V gene TRBV11-2 combines with J gene TRBJ2-1; possibly TRBD2 for D (6 bases). Germline values: CDR1 SGHAT, CDR2 FQNNGV. There are 15 residues in the CDR3. With 5 bases removed from V and 2 bases from J, the gap between germline ends came to 13 bases.

This clonotype was picked up a small number of times. The genes are TRBV20-1 and TRBJ1-5; possibly TRBD1 for D (6 bases). The CDR3 runs to 13 residues. Trimming cost V 2 bases and J 7 bases, with 12 bases left between them. Germline V gene lookup returns CDR1 DFQATT and CDR2 SNEGSKA (reference sequence). The CDR3 sequence is CSARKEGEQPQHF. As DNA, the CDR3 is TGCAGTGCTAGAAAGGAGGGGGAACAGCCCCAGCATTTT.

This clonotype has a count of ten or more. The rearrangement links TRBV20-1 to TRBJ1-5, with no clear D. This CDR3 has 13 amino acids. V lost 1 base and J lost 5, with 9 bases in between. CDR1 is DFQATT and CDR2 is SNEGSKA in the germline V gene (reference sequence). This chain's CDR3 is CSARAAGHQPQHF. The CDR3 bases are TGCAGTGCTAGAGCGGCGGGCCATCAGCCCCAGCATTTT.

There are many counts of this clonotype. This chain connects TRBV4-1 to TRBJ2-5; 10 bases fit TRBD2. J was trimmed by 5 bases and V by 6 bases; bases with no gene match: 9. This CDR3 spans 15 amino acids. CDR1 is MGHRA and CDR2 is YSYEKL in the germline V gene. In DNA form, the CDR3 reads TGCGCCAGCAGTTACCTGACTAGCGGGTGGGAGACCCAGTACTTC. It codes for CASSYLTSGWETQYF.

This chain links TRBV20-1 with TRBJ2-2, with D possibly being TRBD2 (5 bases). The CDR3 totals 15 residues. With 5 bases removed from V and 6 bases from J, the gap between germline ends came to 19 bases. The germline V gene has CDR1 DFQATT and CDR2 SNEGSKA (reference sequence). The CDR3 DNA sequence: TGCAGTGCTGAGGCCCATTCCCGAGGGCCCGGGGAGCTGTTTTTT. It codes for CSAEAHSRGPGELFF.